This T cell receptor beta chain stems from a study of T cell responses to AZD1222 COVID-19 vaccine. Germline CDR1 reads ENHRY; CDR2 reads SYGVKD. The ends were cut back, 6 bases at V and 6 bases at J, with 12 bases in the middle. This CDR3 region has 12 residues. Remarks on this clone: Its antigen remains unknown.

Study conclusions and caveats: Repertoire samples came only from after the peak T cell response. Females outnumbered males among donors, who were mostly white British; clonal diversity was possibly underestimated.

Profiled with immunoSEQ multiplex PCR; TCRdb holds only in-frame clones, not every one. The data hold 60,000 to 100,000 clones, with around 90% observed a single time. The V and J genes are TRBV10-3 and TRBJ2-7, with a tentative D call TRBD1 (5 bases). This sample comprised peripheral blood, obtained on day 0 of AZD1222 vaccination. The sequence was collected from an adult in good health. The CDR3 coding sequence is TGTGCCATCAGGGATAGTGGGGCCGAGCAGTACTTC. This sequence encodes CAIRDSGAEQYF.